One and the same sample provided the 3 T cell receptor beta chains below, sequenced in a study of cytomegalovirus exposure and HLA in healthy donors. PCR used 60 Vbeta primers and 13 Jbeta primers. Produced via immunoSEQ multiplex PCR; TCRdb's table is partial and in-frame only. Of 150,000 to 160,000 clones listed, around 82% are singletons. Material: PBMCs. These receptors were obtained from a woman aged 50 to 60 in good health and CMV-seropositive.

On this clone itself: An end of the junction differs from the germline gene, which may be a read error. This chain's CDR3 is CASSQSTAYNEQLF. CDR3 DNA sequence: TGCGCCAGCAGCCAAAGTACAGCCTACAATGAGCAGCTCTTC. The chain links TRBV4-1 to TRBJ2-1; D gene unclear. From germline, CDR1 is MGHRA and CDR2 YSYEKL. This CDR3 comprises 14 residues.

V is TRBV25-1 and J is TRBJ2-1; no reliable D call. V was shortened by 6 bases and J by 7 bases, with 10 bases between the two germline ends. The CDR3 is 12 amino acids. CDR1 is MGHDK and CDR2 is SYGVNS in the germline V gene. DNA of the CDR3: TGTGCCAGCAGAAACGAGTTGAATGAGCAGTTCTTC. The encoded protein is CASRNELNEQFF. Looking up the rest from reference TRBV25-1 and TRBJ2-1 gives the full variable domain: EADIYQTPRYLVIGTGKKITLECSQTMGHDKMYWYQQDPGMELHLIHYSYGVNSTEKGDLSSESTVSRIRTEHFPLTLESARPSHTSQYLCASRNELNEQFFGPGTRLTVL.

V gene TRBV15 combines with J gene TRBJ1-1; D perhaps matches TRBD1 (5 bases). Trimming left V 8 bases short and J 1 base short, with 17 bases between. The CDR3 sequence is 15 residues long. CDR1 is LNHNV and CDR2 is YYDKDF in the germline V gene (reference sequence). This CDR3 reads CATVRDYSTNTEAFF. In nucleotides, the CDR3 is TGTGCCACCGTTAGGGACTACTCAACGAACACTGAAGCTTTCTTT.